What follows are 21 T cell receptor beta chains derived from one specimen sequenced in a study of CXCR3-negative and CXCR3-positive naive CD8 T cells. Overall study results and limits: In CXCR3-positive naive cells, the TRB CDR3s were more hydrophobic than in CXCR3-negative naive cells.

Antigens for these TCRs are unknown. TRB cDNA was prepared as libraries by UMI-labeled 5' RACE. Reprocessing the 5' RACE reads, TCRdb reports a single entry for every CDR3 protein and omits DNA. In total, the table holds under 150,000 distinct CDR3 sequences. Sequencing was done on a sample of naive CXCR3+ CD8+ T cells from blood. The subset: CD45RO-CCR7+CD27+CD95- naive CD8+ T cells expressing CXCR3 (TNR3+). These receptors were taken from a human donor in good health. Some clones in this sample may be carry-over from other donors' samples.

CDR3 residues: CASRYFPGQLTHF. The chain recombines TRBV7-2 with TRBJ2-7; TCRdb reports TRBD1, a call that lacks DNA to check it against. Germline values: CDR1 SGHTA, CDR2 FQGNSA. This CDR3 region has 13 residues.

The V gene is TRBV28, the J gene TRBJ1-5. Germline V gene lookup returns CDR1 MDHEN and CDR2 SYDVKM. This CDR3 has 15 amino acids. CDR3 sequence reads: CASSVRGVGNQPQHF.

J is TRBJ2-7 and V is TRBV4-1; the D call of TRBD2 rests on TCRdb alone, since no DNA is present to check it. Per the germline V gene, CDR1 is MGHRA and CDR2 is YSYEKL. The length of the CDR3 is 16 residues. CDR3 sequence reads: CASSQQGTSDVLEQYF.

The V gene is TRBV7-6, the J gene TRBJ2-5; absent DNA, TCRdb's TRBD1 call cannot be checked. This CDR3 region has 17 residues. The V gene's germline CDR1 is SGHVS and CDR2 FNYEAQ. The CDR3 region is CASSLAPGQGAGETQYF.

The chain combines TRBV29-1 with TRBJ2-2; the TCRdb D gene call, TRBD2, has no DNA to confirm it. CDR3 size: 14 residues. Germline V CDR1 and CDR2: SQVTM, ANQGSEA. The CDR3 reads CSVRGEGWPGELFF.

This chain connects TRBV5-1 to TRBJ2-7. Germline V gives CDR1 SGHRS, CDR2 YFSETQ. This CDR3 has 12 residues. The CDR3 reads CASSYRSYEQYF.

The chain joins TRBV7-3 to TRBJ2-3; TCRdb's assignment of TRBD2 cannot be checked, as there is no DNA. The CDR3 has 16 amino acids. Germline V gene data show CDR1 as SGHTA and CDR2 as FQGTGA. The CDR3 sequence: CASSLTGTRITDTQYF.

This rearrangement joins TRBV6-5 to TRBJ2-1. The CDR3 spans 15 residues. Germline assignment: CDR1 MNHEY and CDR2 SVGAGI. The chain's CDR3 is CASSYSLSDYNEQFF.

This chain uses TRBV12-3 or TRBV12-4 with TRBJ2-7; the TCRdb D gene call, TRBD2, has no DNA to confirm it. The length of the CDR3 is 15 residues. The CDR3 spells CASSSGTSGSYEQYF.

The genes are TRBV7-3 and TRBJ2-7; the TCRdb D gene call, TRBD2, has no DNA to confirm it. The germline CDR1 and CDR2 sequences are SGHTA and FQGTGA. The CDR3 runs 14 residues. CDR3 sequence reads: CASSPSGFSYEQYF.

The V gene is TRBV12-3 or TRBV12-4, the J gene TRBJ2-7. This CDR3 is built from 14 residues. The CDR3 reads CASSLAHPTYEQYF.

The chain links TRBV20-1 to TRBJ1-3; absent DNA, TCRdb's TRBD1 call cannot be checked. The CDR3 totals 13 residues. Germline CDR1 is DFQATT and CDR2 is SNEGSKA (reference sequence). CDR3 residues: CSATDRGSNTIYF.

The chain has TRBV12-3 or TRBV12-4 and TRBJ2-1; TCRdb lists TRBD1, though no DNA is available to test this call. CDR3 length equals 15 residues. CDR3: CASSPGDSPYNEQFF.

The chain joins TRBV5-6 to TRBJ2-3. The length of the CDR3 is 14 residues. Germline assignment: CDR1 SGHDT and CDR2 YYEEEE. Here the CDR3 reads CASSLEPYTDTQYF.

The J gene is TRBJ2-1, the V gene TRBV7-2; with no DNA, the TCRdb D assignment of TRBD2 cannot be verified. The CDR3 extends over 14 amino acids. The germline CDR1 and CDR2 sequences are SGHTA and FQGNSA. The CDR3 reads CASSPLAGEDEQFF.

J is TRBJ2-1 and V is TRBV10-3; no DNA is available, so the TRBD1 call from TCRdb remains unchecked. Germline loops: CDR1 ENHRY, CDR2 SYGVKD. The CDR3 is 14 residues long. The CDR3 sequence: CALSESGRGTEQFF.

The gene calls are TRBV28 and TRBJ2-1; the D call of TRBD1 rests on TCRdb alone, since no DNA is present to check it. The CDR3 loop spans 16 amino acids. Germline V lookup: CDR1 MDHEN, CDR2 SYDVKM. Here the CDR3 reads CASSLVPREVHNEQFF.

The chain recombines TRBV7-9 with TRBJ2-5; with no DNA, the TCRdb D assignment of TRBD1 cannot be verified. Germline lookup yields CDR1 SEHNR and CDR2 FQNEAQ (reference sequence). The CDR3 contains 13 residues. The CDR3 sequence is CASSSPGPETQYF.

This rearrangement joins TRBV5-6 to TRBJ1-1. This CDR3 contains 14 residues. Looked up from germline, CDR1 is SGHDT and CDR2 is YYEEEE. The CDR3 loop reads CASSLGQPNTEAFF.

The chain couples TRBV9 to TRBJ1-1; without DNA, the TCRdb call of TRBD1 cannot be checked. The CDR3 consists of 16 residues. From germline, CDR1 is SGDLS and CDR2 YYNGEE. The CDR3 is CASSVPKAGGSTEAFF. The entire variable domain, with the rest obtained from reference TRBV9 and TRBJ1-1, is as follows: DSGVTQTPKHLITATGQRVTLRCSPRSGDLSVYWYQQSLDQGLQFLIQYYNGEERAKGNILERFSAQQFPDLHSELNLSSLELGDSALYFCASSVPKAGGSTEAFFGQGTRLTVV.

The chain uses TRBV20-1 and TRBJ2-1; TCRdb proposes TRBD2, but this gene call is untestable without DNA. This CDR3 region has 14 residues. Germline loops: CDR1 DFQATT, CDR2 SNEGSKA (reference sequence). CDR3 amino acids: CSARDLVGRAEQFF.